This passage covers 16 T cell receptor beta chains from one sample sequenced in a study of T cells after yellow fever vaccination. TCRdb re-derived calls from the 5' RACE reads in MiXCR, one entry per CDR3 protein. This table holds 250,000 or so distinct CDR3 sequences, 3.6% found once. Sample: PBMCs, taken 15 days after the yellow fever booster vaccination. These receptors all stem from a man between 18 and 29 years old who received the YFV17D yellow fever vaccine.

At least ten counts were recorded for this clonotype. The V gene is TRBV5-1, the J gene TRBJ2-4, with TRBD1 matching over 10 bases. The CDR3 is 14 residues long. The germline V gene encodes CDR1 SGHRS and CDR2 YFSETQ. The junction had 5 bases not matched to a gene; V was cut back by 3 bases and J by 8 bases. The CDR3 bases are TGCGCCAGCAGCTCGACAGGGGGCGATCACATTCAGTACTTC. Its translation: CASSSTGGDHIQYF.

This clonotype has at least ten counts. The V call is TRBV7-2, the J call TRBJ2-3; maybe TRBD1 (6 bases). The CDR3 length is 17 residues. The germline V and J ends were trimmed by 5 bases and 5 bases, with 23 bases remaining between them. Germline V lookup: CDR1 SGHTA, CDR2 FQGNSA. CDR3: CASSPSWPGVGQDTQYF. In nucleotides, the CDR3 is TGTGCCAGCAGCCCCTCTTGGCCAGGGGTGGGACAAGATACGCAGTATTTT.

This clonotype was picked up many times. The chain uses TRBV29-1 and TRBJ2-2; a possible D gene is TRBD2 (5 bases). From germline, CDR1 is SQVTM and CDR2 ANQGSEA. This CDR3 is built from 12 residues. The ends were cut back, 3 bases at V and 6 bases at J, with 8 bases in the middle. In DNA form, the CDR3 reads TGCAGCGTTGAGACACTAGCCGGGGAGCTGTTTTTT. Translating gives CSVETLAGELFF.

In this sample, this clonotype turned up many times. The chain is built from TRBV29-1 and TRBJ1-2; tentative D call: TRBD1 (6 bases). CDR1 is SQVTM, CDR2 ANQGSEA, per germline. V was cut by 7 bases and J by 4 bases, with 16 bases left in between. The CDR3 covers 13 residues. The CDR3 protein is CSAEGGQVYGYTF. CDR3 nucleotides: TGCAGCGCTGAGGGGGGCCAGGTCTATGGCTACACCTTC.

This clonotype was seen many times. The CDR3 DNA follows: TGCAGTGCTATCGGGGGGAATGGCTACACCTTC. Amino acids: CSAIGGNGYTF. The chain uses TRBV20-1 and TRBJ1-2, with D maybe TRBD1 (5 bases). The length of the CDR3 is 11 residues. Germline CDR1 is DFQATT and CDR2 is SNEGSKA (reference sequence). Trimming removed 4 bases at V and 6 bases at J, with 9 bases between.

This clonotype was counted ten times or more. The CDR3 loop is CSAYTRSSSPLHF. The CDR3 DNA is TGCAGTGCATACACTAGATCTTCATCCCCCCTCCACTTT. The gene calls are TRBV20-1 and TRBJ1-6; D is unclear. This CDR3 comprises 13 residues. The V end lost 6 bases, the J end lost 13 bases, and 19 bases lay between the germline ends. Looked up from germline, CDR1 is DFQATT and CDR2 is SNEGSKA (reference sequence).

There are many counts of this clonotype. The chain employs TRBV7-2 and TRBJ2-1; D gene ambiguous. The CDR3 runs to 12 residues. V shed 4 bases and J shed 1 base, with 2 bases lying between them. Germline V CDR1 and CDR2: SGHTA, FQGNSA. CDR3 nucleotides: TGTGCCAGCAGCTATTCCTACAATGAGCAGTTCTTC. The encoded protein is CASSYSYNEQFF.

This clonotype was counted only a few times. The V gene is TRBV12-3 or TRBV12-4, the J gene TRBJ1-2, with 8 positions matching TRBD1. Trimming removed 4 bases from V and 3 bases from J; junction bases left unmatched: 7. This CDR3 region has 15 residues. The CDR3 protein is CASSWDRPGDYGYTF. In DNA, the CDR3 is TGTGCCAGCAGTTGGGACAGGCCCGGAGACTATGGCTACACCTTC.

This clonotype was detected many times. The rearrangement links TRBV2 to TRBJ2-7; D not certain. The CDR3 loop spans 12 amino acids. Germline V gene sequence: CDR1 SNHLY, CDR2 FYNNEI. V lost 6 bases and J lost 7, with 13 bases in between. CDR3 bases: TGTGCCAGCAGCGCCGACTCGGCGGAGCAGTACGTC. It is translated as CASSADSAEQYV.

The chain combines TRBV5-1 with TRBJ2-7; the match to TRBD2 covers 7 bases. The V gene end was trimmed by 2 bases and the J gene end by 7 bases; junction bases not matched to a gene: 3. This CDR3 comprises 12 residues. Germline-derived CDR1 and CDR2 are SGHRS and YFSETQ. In DNA, the CDR3 is TGCGCCAGCAGCTTCGAGCGGGAAGAGCAGTACTTC. Residues: CASSFEREEQYF.

This clonotype was counted at least ten times. V is TRBV11-2 and J is TRBJ1-6; unclear D gene. The V gene's germline CDR1 is SGHAT and CDR2 FQNNGV. The V and J ends lost 0 bases and 5 bases respectively, with 14 bases between them. The CDR3 has 17 residues. The DNA for the CDR3 is TGTGCCAGCAGCTTAGATCCGTGGGCGGGAGATAATTCACCCCTCCACTTT. Translating gives CASSLDPWAGDNSPLHF.

Ten or more counts support this clonotype. The chain joins TRBV7-2 to TRBJ2-3; possibly TRBD1 for D (5 bases). The CDR3 loop spans 12 amino acids. The V gene's germline CDR1 is SGHTA and CDR2 FQGNSA. V was clipped by 6 bases and J by 5 bases, with 9 bases between them. CDR3 in DNA: TGTGCCAGCAGGGGGCCGGGAGATACGCAGTATTTT. As protein: CASRGPGDTQYF. The whole variable domain, remainder taken from reference TRBV7-2 and TRBJ2-3, is GAGVSQSPSNKVTEKGKDVELRCDPISGHTALYWYRQSLGQGLEFLIYFQGNSAPDKSGLPSDRFSAERTGGSVSTLTIQRTQQEDSAVYLCASRGPGDTQYFGPGTRLTVL.

At least ten counts were recorded for this clonotype. The genes are TRBV5-1 and TRBJ2-5; TRBD1 matches 9 bases. V was clipped by 4 bases and J by 5 bases; unmatched bases: 15. Germline values: CDR1 SGHRS, CDR2 YFSETQ. The CDR3 contains 17 residues. CDR3 residues: CASSHTQGARDSETQYF. CDR3 bases: TGCGCCAGCAGCCACACACAGGGGGCCCGCGATTCCGAGACCCAGTACTTC.

This clonotype was picked up many times. This chain uses TRBV7-9 with TRBJ2-3; either TRBD1 or TRBD2 may supply D (6 bases each). Germline CDR1 is SEHNR and CDR2 is FQNEAQ (reference sequence). The CDR3 loop spans 15 amino acids. V was shortened by 8 bases and J by 0 bases, with 15 bases between the two germline ends. CDR3 in amino acids: CASRYGGPSTDTQYF. Here the CDR3 DNA reads TGTGCCAGCCGTTACGGGGGCCCTAGCACAGATACGCAGTATTTT.

This clonotype came up many times. The V call is TRBV5-1, the J call TRBJ2-7, with TRBD1 matching over 9 bases. With V trimmed by 4 bases and J by 3 bases, 5 bases remained unmatched. CDR3 size: 14 residues. Per germline, CDR1 SGHRS and CDR2 YFSETQ. The CDR3: CASSGLTGGYEQYF. The CDR3 DNA sequence: TGCGCCAGCAGCGGACTGACAGGGGGCTACGAGCAGTACTTC.

This clonotype has only a few counts. A much larger clone lies one base from this, so it may be a read error. The V gene is TRBV6-5, the J gene TRBJ2-5, with D hard to call. The CDR3 covers 15 residues. CDR1 and CDR2 from the germline V gene are MNHEY and SVGAGI. V was trimmed by 0 bases and J by 2 bases, leaving 10 bases between them. In DNA form, the CDR3 reads TGTGCCAGCAGTTACTCGATCCGGTGGCAAGAGACCCAGTACTTC. Residues: CASSYSIRWQETQYF.